Ten or more counts support the clone carrying this T cell receptor (beta chain). The CDR3 is made up of 17 amino acids. CDR1 and CDR2 (germline): LGHDT, YNNKEL (reference sequence). The ends lost 0 bases at V and 3 bases at J; junction bases unmatched: 7. This sample is drawn from a study of human T cells and chemical hapten exposure. Documented time point: patch test 1, 2 weeks after DPC sensitization. Treatment meaning: therapeutic diphenylcyclopropenone sensitization with weekly scalp DPC. TCRdb called the RACE reads again in MiXCR, with one record for every CDR3 protein. Among some 400,000 distinct CDR3 sequences listed, about 4.4% were seen once.

The sequencing used whole blood, collected in connection with sensitization to the hapten diphenylcyclopropenone (DPC). This TCR was recovered from a woman aged 45 to 65 with alopecia areata. Some clones in this sample may be carry-over from other donors' samples. V and J are TRBV3-1 and TRBJ2-3, with TRBD2 identical over 9 bases. The DNA for the CDR3 is TGTGCCAGCAGCCAAGAACTTTTGCGGGAGGGGACAGATACGCAGTATTTT. Encoded protein: CASSQELLREGTDTQYF.